This entry is about one T cell receptor beta chain. The data are from a study of blood T cell repertoires in COVID-19. Study-wide context: Samples of COVID-19 (acute and convalescent) were obtained from the United States, Italy and Spain. PBMCs, B-cell-depleted T cells, or T cells were the source of the cDNA or gDNA that made up the material.

In the authors' methods: Nucleated cell counts were estimated from reference gene primer amplification. Sequenced by immunoSEQ multiplex PCR; TCRdb stores in-frame clones only, minus some. V and J calls and clone size are copied from that table; D and trimming were computed from the DNA. The sample yields about 210,000 clones, 84% seen once. Trimming took 5 bases from V and 3 from J; bases not matched to a gene: 6. CDR1 is MNHEY, CDR2 SVGEGT, per germline. The CDR3 contains 15 residues. The material sequenced was peripheral blood. The clonotype originates from a man aged 45-65 years with active or convalescent COVID-19. J is TRBJ1-1 and V is TRBV6-2 or TRBV6-3, with 10 bases matching TRBD1. The CDR3 coding sequence is TGTGCCAGCAGTGGGCCCGGGACAGGGGACACTGAAGCTTTCTTT. Encoded protein: CASSGPGTGDTEAFF.